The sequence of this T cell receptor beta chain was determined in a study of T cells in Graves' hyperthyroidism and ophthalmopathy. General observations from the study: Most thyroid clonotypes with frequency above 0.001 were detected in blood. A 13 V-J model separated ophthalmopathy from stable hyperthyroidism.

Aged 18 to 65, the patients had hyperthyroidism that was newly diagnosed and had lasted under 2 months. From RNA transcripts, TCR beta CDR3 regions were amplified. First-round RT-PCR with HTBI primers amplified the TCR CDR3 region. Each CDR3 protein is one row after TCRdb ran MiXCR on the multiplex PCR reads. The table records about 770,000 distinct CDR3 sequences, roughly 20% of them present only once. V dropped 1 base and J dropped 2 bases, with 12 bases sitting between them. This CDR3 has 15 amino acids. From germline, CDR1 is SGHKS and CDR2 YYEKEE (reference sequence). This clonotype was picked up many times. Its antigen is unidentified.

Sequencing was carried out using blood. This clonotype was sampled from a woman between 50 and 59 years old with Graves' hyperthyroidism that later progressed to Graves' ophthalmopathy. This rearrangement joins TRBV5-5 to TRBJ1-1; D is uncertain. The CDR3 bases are TGTGCCAGCAGCTTGCACCGGTCCAAAAACACTGAAGCTTTCTTT. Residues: CASSLHRSKNTEAFF.